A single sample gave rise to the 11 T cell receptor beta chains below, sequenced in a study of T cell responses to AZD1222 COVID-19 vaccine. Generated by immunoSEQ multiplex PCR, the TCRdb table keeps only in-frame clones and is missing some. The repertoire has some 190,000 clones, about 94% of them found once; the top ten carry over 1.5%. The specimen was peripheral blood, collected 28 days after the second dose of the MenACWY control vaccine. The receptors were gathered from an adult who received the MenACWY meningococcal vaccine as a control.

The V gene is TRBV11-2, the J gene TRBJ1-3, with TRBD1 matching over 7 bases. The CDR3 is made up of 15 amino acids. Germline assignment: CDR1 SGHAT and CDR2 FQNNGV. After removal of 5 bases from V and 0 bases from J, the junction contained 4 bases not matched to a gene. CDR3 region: CASSLGQASGNTIYF. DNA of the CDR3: TGTGCCAGCAGCCTCGGACAGGCCTCTGGAAACACCATATATTTT. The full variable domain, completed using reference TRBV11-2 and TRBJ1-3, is EAGVAQSPRYKIIEKRQSVAFWCNPISGHATLYWYQQILGQGPKLLIQFQNNGVVDDSQLPKDRFSAERLKGVDSTLKIQPAKLEDSAVYLCASSLGQASGNTIYFGEGSWLTVV.

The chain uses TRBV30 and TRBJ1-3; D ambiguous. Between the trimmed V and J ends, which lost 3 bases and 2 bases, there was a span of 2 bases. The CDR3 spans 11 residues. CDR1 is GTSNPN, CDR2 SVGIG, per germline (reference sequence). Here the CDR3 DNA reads TGTGCCTGGAGAACTGGAAACACCATATATTTT. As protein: CAWRTGNTIYF.

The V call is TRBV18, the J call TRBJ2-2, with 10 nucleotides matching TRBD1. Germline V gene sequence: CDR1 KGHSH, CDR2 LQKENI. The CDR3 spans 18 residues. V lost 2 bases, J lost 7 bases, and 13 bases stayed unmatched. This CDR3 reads CASSPYPTGGDFDGELFF. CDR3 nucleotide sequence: TGTGCCAGCTCACCATACCCGACAGGGGGCGATTTTGACGGGGAGCTGTTTTTT.

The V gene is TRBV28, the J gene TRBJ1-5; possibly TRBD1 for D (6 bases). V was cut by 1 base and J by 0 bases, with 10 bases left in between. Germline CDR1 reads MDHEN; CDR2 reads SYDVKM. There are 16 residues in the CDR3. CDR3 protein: CASSLSTGGSNQPQHF. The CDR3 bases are TGTGCCAGCAGTTTATCGACAGGAGGTAGCAATCAGCCCCAGCATTTT.

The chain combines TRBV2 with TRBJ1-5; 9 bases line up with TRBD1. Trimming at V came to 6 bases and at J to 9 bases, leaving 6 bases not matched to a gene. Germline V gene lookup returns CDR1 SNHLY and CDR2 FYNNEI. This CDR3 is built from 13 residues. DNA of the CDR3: TGTGCCAGCAGAGGACAGGGGATAATGCCCCAGCATTTT. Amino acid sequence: CASRGQGIMPQHF. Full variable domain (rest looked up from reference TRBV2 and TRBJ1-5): EPEVTQTPSHQVTQMGQEVILRCVPISNHLYFYWYRQILGQKVEFLVSFYNNEISEKSEIFDDQFSVERPDGSNFTLKIRSTKLEDSAMYFCASRGQGIMPQHFGDGTRLSIL.

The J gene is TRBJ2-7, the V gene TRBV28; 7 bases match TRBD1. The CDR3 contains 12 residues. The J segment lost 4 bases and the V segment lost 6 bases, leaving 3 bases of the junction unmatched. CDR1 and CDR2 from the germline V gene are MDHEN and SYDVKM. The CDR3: CASSDREYEQYF. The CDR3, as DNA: TGTGCCAGCAGCGACAGGGAGTACGAGCAGTACTTC.

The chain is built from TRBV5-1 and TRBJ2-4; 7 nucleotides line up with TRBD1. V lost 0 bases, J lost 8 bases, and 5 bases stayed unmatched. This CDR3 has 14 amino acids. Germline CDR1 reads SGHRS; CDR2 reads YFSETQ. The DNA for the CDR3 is TGCGCCAGCAGCTTGGCCGACAGGGTTGACATTCAGTACTTC. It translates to CASSLADRVDIQYF.

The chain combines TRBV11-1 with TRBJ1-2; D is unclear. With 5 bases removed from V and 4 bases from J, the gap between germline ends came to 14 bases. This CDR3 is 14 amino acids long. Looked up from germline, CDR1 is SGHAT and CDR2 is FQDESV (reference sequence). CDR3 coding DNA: TGTGCCAGCAGCCGAGACTTGGGCGCCTATGGCTACACCTTC. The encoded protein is CASSRDLGAYGYTF.

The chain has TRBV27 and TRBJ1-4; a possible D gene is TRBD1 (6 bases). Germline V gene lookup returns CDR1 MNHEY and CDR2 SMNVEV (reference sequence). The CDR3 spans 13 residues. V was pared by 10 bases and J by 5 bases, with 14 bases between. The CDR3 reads CATSGVLNEKLFF. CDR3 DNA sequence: TGTGCCACCTCAGGGGTACTGAATGAAAAACTGTTTTTT.

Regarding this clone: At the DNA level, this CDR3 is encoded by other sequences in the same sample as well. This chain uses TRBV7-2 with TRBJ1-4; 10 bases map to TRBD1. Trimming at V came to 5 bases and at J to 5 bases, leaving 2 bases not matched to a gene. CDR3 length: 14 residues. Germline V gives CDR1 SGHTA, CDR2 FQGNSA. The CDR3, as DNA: TGTGCCAGCAGCCCGGACAGGGGGAATGAAAAACTGTTTTTT. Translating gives CASSPDRGNEKLFF.

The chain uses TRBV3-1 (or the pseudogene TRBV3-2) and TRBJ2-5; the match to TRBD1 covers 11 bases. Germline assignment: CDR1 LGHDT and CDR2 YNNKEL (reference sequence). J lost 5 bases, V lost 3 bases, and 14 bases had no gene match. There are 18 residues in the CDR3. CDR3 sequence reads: CASSQALGQGGLRETQYF. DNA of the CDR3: TGTGCCAGCAGCCAGGCTCTGGGACAGGGGGGTCTTCGGGAGACCCAGTACTTC.